Following are 2 T cell receptor beta chains from one sample sequenced in a study of technical replicates of blood from several donors. Produced via immunoSEQ multiplex PCR; TCRdb's table is partial and in-frame only. The sample has tens of thousands of clones; about 92% are singletons. Sequencing was carried out using PBMCs. The origin of the receptors is a human donor in good health. Some clones in this sample may be carry-over from other donors' samples.

This chain connects TRBV4-3 to TRBJ2-1; 7 bases match TRBD2. The CDR3 consists of 16 residues. The V gene's germline CDR1 is LGHNA and CDR2 YSLEER. V was clipped by 1 base and J by 5 bases; unmatched bases: 8. The CDR3 reads CASSQVPREGNNEQFF. CDR3 nucleotide sequence: TGCGCCAGCAGCCAAGTTCCCAGGGAGGGGAACAATGAGCAGTTCTTC.

The chain uses TRBV19 and TRBJ2-5; 12 bases are a match to TRBD1. The CDR3 extends over 14 amino acids. Germline values: CDR1 LNHDA, CDR2 SQIVND (reference sequence). The trim removed 7 bases at V and 5 bases at J, leaving 5 bases unmatched. As DNA, the CDR3 is TGTGCCAGTACGGGACAGGGGGCAGTCGAGACCCAGTACTTC. This sequence encodes CASTGQGAVETQYF. The whole variable domain, filled in from reference TRBV19 and TRBJ2-5, reads DGGITQSPKYLFRKEGQNVTLSCEQNLNHDAMYWYRQDPGQGLRLIYYSQIVNDFQKGDIAEGYSVSREKKESFPLTVTSAQKNPTAFYLCASTGQGAVETQYFGPGTRLLVL.